This TCR beta chain is drawn from a study of blood T cell repertoires in COVID-19. Turning to the study itself: Samples representing acute and convalescent COVID-19 were sourced from the United States, Italy and Spain. T cells, B-cell-depleted T cells, or PBMCs supplied cDNA or gDNA.

CDR3 length: 14 amino acids. Looked up from germline, CDR1 is MNHNS and CDR2 is SASEGT. The germline V and J ends were trimmed by 3 bases and 7 bases, with 12 bases remaining between them. Those enrolled in Seattle joined during active infection and were followed longitudinally afterward. Measured with immunoSEQ multiplex PCR; TCRdb has only the in-frame clones, and not every one. The top ten hold about 3% of the sample, which has about 68,000 clones, nearly 90% seen once. Sequencing input: peripheral blood. The TCR sequence derives from a woman between 50 and 59 years old with COVID-19, enrolled during active disease. The rearrangement joins TRBV6-1 to TRBJ1-4; D gene ambiguous. CDR3 protein: CASSDGPGGEKLFF. Here the CDR3 DNA reads TGTGCCAGCAGTGACGGTCCGGGAGGTGAAAAACTGTTTTTT.